The rows below give T cell receptor beta chains drawn from one sample of a study of blood T cells in healthy people across ages. TCRdb called the 5' RACE reads again in MiXCR, with one record for every CDR3 protein. The sample has more than 800,000 distinct CDR3 sequences, less than 35% seen once. The specimen sequenced was blood. Receptor source: a woman of 80 years or more in good health. CDR3s include the opening cysteine and the closing phenylalanine or tryptophan. The D gene is left open where the match is weak. Size is omitted from some rows. Given values are once, few, many or a class for expanded clones.

TRBJ1-6 - TRBV11-2 - CASSFRQGANSPLHF TGTGCCAGCAGCTTCCGTCAGGGAGCTAATTCACCCCTCCACTTT
TRBJ2-3 - TRBV3-1 few CASSLTAGVTDTQYF TGTGCCAGCAGCCTCACCGCAGGGGTCACAGATACGCAGTATTTT
TRBJ2-3 TRBD1 TRBV6-2/TRBV6-3 many CASSRPSGTGLFTDTQYF TGTGCCAGCAGCCGCCCGTCCGGGACAGGACTTTTCACAGATACGCAGTATTTT
TRBJ1-2 - TRBV6-5 many CASSYPGAGAYGYTF TGTGCCAGCAGTTACCCAGGAGCGGGAGCGTATGGCTACACCTTC
TRBJ2-7 - TRBV5-1 many CASSPEGRSYEQYF TGCGCCAGCAGCCCGGAGGGTAGGTCCTACGAGCAGTACTTC
TRBJ2-7 - TRBV21-1 many CATGTGGFGEQYF TGTGCCACCGGGACAGGGGGCTTTGGCGAGCAGTACTTC
TRBJ1-2 TRBD1 TRBV4-3 few CASSQEWQGAGYTF TGCGCCAGCAGCCAAGAATGGCAGGGGGCCGGCTACACCTTC
TRBJ2-5 TRBD1 TRBV15 many CATSRDGTVWETQYF TGTGCCACCAGCAGAGACGGGACAGTCTGGGAGACCCAGTACTTC
TRBJ2-7 TRBD2 TRBV20-1 many CSARDPGLAGDEQYF TGCAGTGCTAGAGATCCTGGACTAGCGGGGGATGAGCAGTACTTC
TRBJ2-5 TRBD2 TRBV20-1 many CSARDPQRGLAGLGETQYF TGCAGTGCTAGAGATCCACAGCGGGGACTAGCGGGGCTCGGGGAGACCCAGTACTTC
TRBJ2-6 TRBD1 TRBV18 many CASSQAYRGTGANVLTF TGTGCCAGCTCACAAGCCTACAGGGGTACTGGGGCCAACGTCCTGACTTTC
TRBJ2-7 - TRBV12-3/TRBV12-4 - CASLDQSSYNEQYF TGTGCCAGCCTCGACCAGAGCTCCTACAATGAGCAGTACTTC
TRBJ2-5 TRBD2 TRBV6-1 many CATSRRSGGLETQYF TGTGCCACTAGCCGGAGGAGCGGGGGTTTGGAGACCCAGTACTTC
TRBJ1-2 TRBD1 TRBV5-1 many CASSFRQGLDESGYTF TGCGCCAGCAGCTTCCGACAGGGCCTCGACGAGAGTGGCTACACCTTC
TRBJ2-1 - TRBV15 many CATSGRGAYGNEQFF TGTGCCACCAGCGGACGGGGGGCCTATGGAAATGAGCAGTTCTTC
TRBJ2-3 TRBD1 TRBV5-1 many CASRQQGAIADTQYF TGCGCCAGCAGACAACAGGGGGCAATCGCAGATACGCAGTATTTT
TRBJ1-2 TRBD1 TRBV20-1 - CSARDWTDRRNGYTF TGCAGTGCTAGAGATTGGACGGACAGGCGGAATGGCTACACCTTC
TRBJ1-1 TRBD1 TRBV5-1 - CASSFGDRGRDTEAFF TGCGCCAGCAGCTTCGGGGACAGGGGGAGGGACACTGAAGCTTTCTTT
TRBJ1-6 - TRBV20-1 - CSAPRRGGDSPLHF TGCAGTGCACCTCGGAGGGGGGGCGACTCACCCCTCCACTTT
TRBJ2-7 - TRBV7-9 many CASGGASSYEQYF TGTGCCAGCGGCGGAGCCAGCTCCTACGAGCAGTACTTC
TRBJ2-2 - TRBV7-2 - CASSLATRLVLGELFF TGTGCCAGCAGCTTAGCGACACGACTAGTCCTCGGGGAGCTGTTTTTT
TRBJ1-6 - TRBV7-9 many CASSLAGGGLLSSYNSPLHF TGTGCCAGCAGCCTTGCGGGTGGCGGATTACTAAGCTCCTATAATTCACCCCTCCACTTT
TRBJ2-5 TRBD1 TRBV5-1 - CASSLKGQGGETQYF TGCGCCAGCAGCTTGAAGGGACAGGGGGGAGAGACCCAGTACTTC
TRBJ2-7 - TRBV20-1 few CSARDLRGSSYNEQYF TGCAGTGCTAGAGATCTTCGGGGAAGCTCCTACAATGAGCAGTACTTC
TRBJ2-2 - TRBV7-9 - CTSSLVPWTGERFF TGTACCAGCAGCTTAGTCCCCTGGACCGGGGAGCGGTTTTTT
TRBJ2-7 - TRBV11-2 - CASSLAHRTYEQYF TGTGCCAGCAGCTTAGCACACAGGACTTACGAGCAGTACTTC
TRBJ1-1 - TRBV6-2/TRBV6-3 - CASSPLRRTEAFF TGTGCCAGCAGTCCCCTGAGGAGGACTGAAGCTTTCTTT
TRBJ2-2 - TRBV24-1 - CATRAAYDTGELFF TGTGCCACCAGAGCTGCGTACGACACCGGGGAGCTGTTTTTT
TRBJ1-3 - TRBV14 - CASSQAGGGFGNTIYF TGTGCCAGCAGCCAAGCCGGCGGGGGGTTTGGAAACACCATATATTTT
TRBJ2-7 - TRBV24-1 - CATGGDRSFYEQYF TGTGCCACCGGAGGCGACAGGTCTTTCTACGAGCAGTACTTC
TRBJ1-2 TRBD1 TRBV29-1 many CSVARAGTGGYTF TGCAGCGTGGCTCGGGCAGGGACAGGAGGCTACACCTTC
TRBJ1-5 - TRBV18 - CASSPGSEQPQHF TGTGCCAGCTCACCTGGGTCGGAGCAGCCCCAGCATTTT
TRBJ2-1 - TRBV12-3/TRBV12-4 - CVSRLQGTGNEQFF TGTGTCAGCAGATTACAGGGGACTGGAAATGAGCAGTTCTTC
TRBJ1-2 - TRBV6-2/TRBV6-3 - CASSYPNAYGYTF TGTGCCAGCAGTTACCCGAATGCCTATGGCTACACCTTC
TRBJ2-4 TRBD1 TRBV6-2/TRBV6-3 many CASQGTGVHIQYF TGTGCCTCCCAAGGGACAGGGGTCCACATTCAGTACTTC
TRBJ2-5 TRBD1 TRBV19 few CASSTLPNPGQGVGETQYF TGTGCCAGTAGTACCCTACCGAACCCGGGACAGGGGGTTGGAGAGACCCAGTACTTC
TRBJ2-6 - TRBV10-3 once CAISEWARQNGANVLTF TGTGCCATCAGTGAGTGGGCCCGGCAGAATGGGGCCAACGTCCTGACTTTC
TRBJ1-2 - TRBV20-1 - CSARGKSENYGYTF TGCAGTGCTAGAGGCAAATCCGAGAACTATGGCTACACCTTC
TRBJ1-1 TRBD1 TRBV29-1 few CSIDRDTEAFF TGCAGCATTGACAGGGACACTGAAGCTTTCTTT
TRBJ1-6 - TRBV7-2 few CASSLGSWQTSSYNSPLHF TGTGCCAGCAGCTTAGGATCATGGCAGACGAGCTCCTATAATTCACCCCTCCACTTT
TRBJ2-7 - TRBV7-9 - CASSFIGPAEYEQYF TGTGCCAGCAGCTTCATAGGACCCGCGGAATACGAGCAGTACTTC
TRBJ1-5 TRBD1 TRBV15 - CATRPGQGDIGSNQPQHF TGTGCCACCAGGCCGGGACAGGGCGACATCGGGAGCAATCAGCCCCAGCATTTT
TRBJ2-5 - TRBV7-9 - CASSRAGAGLWPEQYF TGTGCCAGCAGCCGTGCGGGGGCAGGGTTGTGGCCTGAGCAGTACTTC
TRBJ1-1 - TRBV7-9 many CASSPTGRMNTEAFF TGTGCCAGCAGCCCAACAGGGCGCATGAACACTGAAGCTTTCTTT
TRBJ1-1 - TRBV7-2 - CASSLVFGEAFF TGTGCCAGCAGCTTAGTCTTCGGTGAAGCTTTCTTT
TRBJ1-3 - TRBV12-3/TRBV12-4 - CASSLVGTPYF TGTGCCAGCAGTTTAGTCGGGACACCATATTTT
TRBJ2-2 TRBD1 TRBV2 - CASGQETTGELFF TGTGCCAGCGGACAGGAAACAACCGGGGAGCTGTTTTTT
TRBJ2-4 - TRBV6-5 many CASSWETIRKGPGNIQYF TGTGCCAGCAGTTGGGAAACGATCAGGAAGGGGCCTGGAAACATTCAGTACTTC
TRBJ2-2 TRBD1 TRBV4-3 few CASSKGQNAGELFF TGCGCCAGCAGCAAGGGACAGAATGCCGGGGAGCTGTTTTTT
TRBJ1-5 - TRBV6-6 few CASSYSDRNQPQHF TGTGCCAGCAGTTACTCTGACCGCAATCAGCCCCAGCATTTT
TRBJ1-1 - TRBV5-1 once CASSARRVGPEGTEAFF TGCGCCAGCAGCGCCCGCCGTGTGGGTCCCGAAGGCACTGAAGCTTTCTTT
TRBJ2-1 - TRBV10-3 few CAISESWGIGLEQFF TGTGCCATCAGTGAGTCTTGGGGGATTGGGCTTGAGCAGTTCTTC
TRBJ1-2 TRBD1 TRBV2 few CASRRLDRASYGYTF TGTGCCAGCAGGAGATTGGACAGGGCGAGCTATGGCTACACCTTC
TRBJ2-5 TRBD1 TRBV5-1 - CASRSGTVGETQYF TGCGCCAGCAGGTCCGGGACAGTCGGGGAGACCCAGTACTTC
TRBJ1-5 - TRBV7-2 many CASSLVPGAQGPQHF TGTGCCAGCAGCTTAGTCCCCGGGGCCCAAGGGCCCCAGCATTTT
TRBJ1-5 TRBD1 TRBV30 - CAWSTGQGVYRPQHF TGTGCCTGGAGTACGGGACAGGGAGTTTATCGGCCCCAGCATTTT
TRBJ2-5 TRBD2 TRBV7-2 - CASSKTSGGAGETQYF TGTGCCAGCAGCAAGACTAGCGGGGGGGCGGGGGAGACCCAGTACTTC